Shown below are 14 T cell receptor beta chains from a single sample sequenced in a study of T-cell memory formation after mild COVID-19. MiXCR was run by TCRdb on the 5' RACE reads, yielding one entry per CDR3 protein. The data contain more than 150,000 distinct CDR3 sequences, about a fifth of them seen just once; the ten biggest clones take up approximately 4%. Sequencing was carried out using PBMCs or a T cell subset sorted from them (not recorded which). The receptors derive from a young man who had mild COVID-19 (a few samples of this study predate the infection). Cell type and time point are not known.

This chain joins TRBV20-1 and TRBJ1-6, with a weak D call TRBD1 (5 bases). Per the germline V gene, CDR1 is DFQATT and CDR2 is SNEGSKA (reference sequence). The CDR3 loop spans 13 amino acids. Trimming stripped 5 bases from V and 12 bases from J, with 17 bases between. The CDR3 sequence: CSAQVGGGGPLHF. The CDR3 coding sequence is TGCAGTGCTCAAGTCGGGGGAGGCGGACCCCTCCACTTT.

The rearrangement links TRBV6-2 or TRBV6-3 to TRBJ2-5; 13 nucleotides align to TRBD2. The CDR3 has 14 residues. Germline CDR1 MNHEY, CDR2 SVGEGT. V lost 6 bases to trimming and J lost 6 bases; unmatched junction nucleotides: 4. The CDR3 DNA reads as TGTGCCAGCAGACTAGCGGGGGGGCAGCAGACCCAGTACTTC. Amino acid sequence: CASRLAGGQQTQYF.

This clonotype was found a few times. V and J are TRBV5-1 and TRBJ2-6; D unresolved. V dropped 0 bases and J dropped 0 bases, with 7 bases sitting between them. Germline loops: CDR1 SGHRS, CDR2 YFSETQ. CDR3 length: 16 residues. The CDR3 nucleotides are TGCGCCAGCAGCTTGGGTGCATACTCTGGGGCCAACGTCCTGACTTTC. It codes for CASSLGAYSGANVLTF.

The table lists this clonotype with many counts. The chain uses TRBV7-2 and TRBJ1-1; D is unclear. Trimming cost V 5 bases and J 6 bases, with 13 bases left between them. The V gene's germline CDR1 is SGHTA and CDR2 FQGNSA. The CDR3 has 13 residues. The CDR3 region has the DNA TGTGCCAGCAGCCCGGAGGCCGGGGCTGAAGCTTTCTTT. Protein: CASSPEAGAEAFF.

This clonotype was found a few times. The chain combines TRBV6-6 with TRBJ1-2; TRBD1 matches 11 bases. This CDR3 contains 17 residues. Germline values: CDR1 MNHNY, CDR2 SVGAGI (reference sequence). The V and J ends lost 5 bases and 4 bases, in that order; junction bases with no gene match: 12. The CDR3 nucleotides are TGTGCCAGCAGTCGACTCGGGACAGGGGGAACGGTCTATGGCTACACCTTC. Protein: CASSRLGTGGTVYGYTF.

This clonotype has just a few counts. V gene TRBV7-2 combines with J gene TRBJ2-3, with 14 bases identical to TRBD2. The CDR3 consists of 16 residues. J gave up 6 bases and V 5 bases, and 7 bases lay outside the gene matches. CDR1 SGHTA and CDR2 FQGNSA come from the germline V gene. This chain's CDR3 is CASSPTSGGAADTQYF. CDR3 bases: TGTGCCAGCAGCCCGACTAGCGGGGGGGCGGCCGATACGCAGTATTTT.

Only a few counts were recorded for this clonotype. This chain joins TRBV7-2 and TRBJ2-3; D is perhaps TRBD2 (5 bases). From germline, CDR1 is SGHTA and CDR2 FQGNSA. The V and J ends lost 8 bases and 4 bases respectively, with 13 bases between them. This CDR3 is 13 amino acids long. CDR3 DNA: TGTGCCAGCGTCCAACGCGGGCCAGATACGCAGTATTTT. Its translation: CASVQRGPDTQYF.

This clonotype was seen only a few times. V gene TRBV7-3 combines with J gene TRBJ2-1, with D possibly being TRBD1 (6 bases). The germline V gene encodes CDR1 SGHTA and CDR2 FQGTGA. V lost 8 bases to trimming and J lost 7 bases, with 15 bases between them. This CDR3 has 13 residues. In nucleotides, the CDR3 is TGTGCCAGCGGGGCAGGGGTTTCTAATGAGCAGTTCTTC. Protein product: CASGAGVSNEQFF.

The chain employs TRBV5-1 and TRBJ2-3; 9 nucleotides align to TRBD2. In germline, CDR1 is SGHRS, CDR2 YFSETQ. CDR3 size: 15 residues. The V segment lost 2 bases and the J segment 4 bases; nucleotides outside the gene matches: 5. CDR3 region: CASSLPAGGSDTQYF. CDR3 DNA: TGCGCCAGCAGCTTACCAGCGGGGGGCTCAGATACGCAGTATTTT.

The sample holds a few counts of this clonotype. This rearrangement joins TRBV20-1 to TRBJ2-4, with 8 bases aligning to TRBD1. Germline trimming cut 4 bases from V and 7 bases from J; bases unmatched to any gene: 3. Germline lookup yields CDR1 DFQATT and CDR2 SNEGSKA (reference sequence). The CDR3 spans 12 residues. The CDR3 region is CSATGGGNIQYF. The DNA of the CDR3 is TGCAGTGCTACAGGGGGCGGGAACATTCAGTACTTC.

V usage is TRBV4-3 and J usage is TRBJ2-7; 7 bases map to TRBD1. Germline CDR1 and CDR2: LGHNA and YSLEER. There are 15 residues in the CDR3. The V gene end was trimmed by 4 bases and the J gene end by 1 base; junction bases not matched to a gene: 7. The CDR3 DNA is TGCGCCAGCAGCCGAACTGGACAGGTTTCCTACGAGCAGTACTTC. Amino acid sequence: CASSRTGQVSYEQYF.

The V and J genes are TRBV5-1 and TRBJ2-1; 10 nucleotides match TRBD1. Trimming cost V 6 bases and J 1 base; bases outside gene matches: 7. The CDR3 contains 16 residues. Germline V gives CDR1 SGHRS, CDR2 YFSETQ. This chain's CDR3 is CASTAPGQGSYNEQFF. DNA of the CDR3: TGCGCCAGCACCGCCCCGGGACAGGGGTCCTACAATGAGCAGTTCTTC.

This clonotype was seen a few times. The rearrangement links TRBV5-6 to TRBJ1-4, with unresolved D. Between the trimmed V and J ends, which lost 1 base and 0 bases, there was a span of 4 bases. CDR3 size: 14 residues. Germline V lookup: CDR1 SGHDT, CDR2 YYEEEE. The chain's CDR3 is CASSLRSTNEKLFF. Here the CDR3 DNA reads TGTGCCAGCAGCTTGAGGTCAACTAATGAAAAACTGTTTTTT.

This clonotype has a count of ten or more. The rearrangement uses TRBV12-3 or TRBV12-4 and TRBJ2-3; perhaps TRBD2 as D (5 bases). CDR3 size: 13 residues. Trimming took 3 bases from V and 5 from J, leaving 9 bases between them. The CDR3 coding sequence is TGTGCCAGCAGTTTCGACGGGGTAGATACGCAGTATTTT. Residues: CASSFDGVDTQYF.